Sequencing of this T cell receptor beta chain was carried out in a study of T cells after yellow fever vaccination. This CDR3 is 15 amino acids long. Between the trimmed V and J ends, which lost 6 bases and 6 bases, there was a span of 18 bases. In its sample, this clonotype was seen a few times. UMIs and a universal primer site were added when TCR cDNA was made by 5'RACE template switching. TCRdb recomputed calls from the 5' RACE reads with MiXCR, one row per CDR3 protein. The data show approximately 120,000 distinct CDR3 sequences, 12% to 15% seen once. This sequence joins TRBV12-3 or TRBV12-4 and TRBJ2-1, with D tentatively TRBD1 or TRBD2 (6 bases each). The source of this sequence is a young man who received the YFV17D yellow fever vaccine. This material consisted of CD8+ T cells sorted from PBMCs, taken 5 days after the yellow fever booster vaccination. The CDR3 region is CASRGGGGLFNEQFF. CDR3 in DNA: TGTGCCAGCAGGGGGGGTGGGGGCCTCTTCAATGAGCAGTTCTTC.